This paragraph covers one TCR beta chain sequence. These data belong to a study of blood T cell repertoires in COVID-19. Study background: Sources were T cells, B-cell-depleted T cells, or PBMCs; the material itself was cDNA or gDNA.

Germline V gene data show CDR1 as MRHNA and CDR2 as SNTAGT. The CDR3 runs to 16 residues. The V end lost 4 bases, the J end lost 1 base, and 16 bases lay between the germline ends. Enrollment of patients from Seattle took place during active infection, with longitudinal follow-up. Profiling relied on immunoSEQ multiplex PCR, and the TCRdb table lists in-frame clones only, not all of them. The sample holds about 220,000 clones, around 83% seen once. The V call is TRBV6-4, the J call TRBJ1-1, with D unresolved. The clonotype originates from a woman in her sixties or seventies with COVID-19, enrolled during active disease. Sequencing used peripheral blood. For the CDR3, the DNA is TGTGCCAGCAGTGCTTATTCGGGGAGGGAGAACACTGAAGCTTTCTTT. Translated, it gives CASSAYSGRENTEAFF.